The next 19 T cell receptor beta chains were all read from a single sample in a study of patients and donors after allogeneic stem cell transplantation. TCRdb used MiXCR to reprocess the RT-PCR reads, holding one entry per CDR3 protein. This repertoire shows a few hundred thousand distinct CDR3 sequences, 11% to 15% found once; its top ten account for 11%. Sequenced sample: blood, either unsorted or a sorted T cell fraction (not recorded which). The receptors were sampled from a human donor who was either an allogeneic HSCT recipient or a stem cell or donor lymphocyte infusion donor (not recorded which). It is not recorded whose cells these are; they may come from a transplant donor.

This clonotype turned up a few times. V gene TRBV6-2 or TRBV6-3 combines with J gene TRBJ2-6; D remains unclear. V was shortened by 0 bases and J by 4 bases, with 13 bases between the two germline ends. Germline values: CDR1 MNHEY, CDR2 SVGEGT. The CDR3 spans 17 residues. In DNA form, the CDR3 reads TGTGCCAGCAGTTACTCGAGTACGGTGGAGGGGGCCAACGTCCTGACTTTC. Its protein is CASSYSSTVEGANVLTF.

This clonotype was seen ten or more times. CDR3: CASSPNTDQPQHF. CDR3 bases: TGTGCCAGCAGTCCAAATACGGATCAGCCCCAGCATTTT. The chain uses TRBV2 and TRBJ1-5, with D unclear. V lost 5 bases, J lost 5 bases, and 10 bases lay in between. In germline, CDR1 is SNHLY, CDR2 FYNNEI. The CDR3 has 13 residues.

This clonotype showed up many times. This chain links TRBV20-1 with TRBJ1-1; 7 bases match TRBD1. The V and J ends lost 4 bases and 7 bases, in that order; junction bases with no gene match: 12. Germline values: CDR1 DFQATT, CDR2 SNEGSKA (reference sequence). This CDR3 has 14 amino acids. The CDR3 spells CSATPGGGHREAFF. The DNA for the CDR3 is TGCAGTGCTACCCCAGGGGGGGGCCACCGTGAAGCTTTCTTT.

This clonotype was counted many times. V usage is TRBV6-1 and J usage is TRBJ2-3; a possible D gene is TRBD2 (6 bases). Per the germline V gene, CDR1 is MNHNS and CDR2 is SASEGT. V lost 6 bases and J 0 bases, leaving 19 bases between the germline ends. This CDR3 spans 17 amino acids. CDR3 region: CASRVRLGQLSTDTQYF. The CDR3 DNA reads as TGTGCCAGCAGGGTCAGACTAGGCCAGCTTAGCACAGATACGCAGTATTTT.

This clonotype was seen ten or more times. The rearrangement links TRBV27 to TRBJ1-1; weak D call: TRBD1 (5 bases). The CDR3 extends over 15 amino acids. Trimming took 6 bases from V and 5 from J, leaving 19 bases between them. CDR1 is MNHEY and CDR2 is SMNVEV in the germline V gene (reference sequence). CDR3: CASSLRGAFGTEAFF. As DNA, the CDR3 is TGTGCCAGCAGCCTTAGGGGAGCCTTCGGAACTGAAGCTTTCTTT.

The chain uses TRBV5-6 and TRBJ2-2; 8 bases map to TRBD1. The CDR3 is 16 amino acids. Germline V CDR1 and CDR2: SGHDT, YYEEEE. Trimming took 4 bases from V and 4 from J; bases not matched to a gene: 9. CDR3 residues: CASSLRTGFSTGELFF. CDR3 nucleotide sequence: TGTGCCAGCAGCCTCCGGACAGGGTTCTCCACCGGGGAGCTGTTTTTT.

The V call is TRBV7-9, the J call TRBJ1-2, with 11 bases aligning to TRBD1. After removal of 5 bases from V and 8 bases from J, the junction contained 13 bases not matched to a gene. Germline values: CDR1 SEHNR, CDR2 FQNEAQ (reference sequence). The CDR3 is made up of 16 amino acids. The DNA of the CDR3 is TGTGCCAGCAGCCCGTCTCTAATGGACAGGGGGCGCGGCTACACCTTC. Protein product: CASSPSLMDRGRGYTF.

The chain carries TRBV10-2 and TRBJ2-3; D assignment may be TRBD1 or TRBD2 (6 bases each). Trimming cost V 5 bases and J 2 bases, with 20 bases left between them. The CDR3 is 17 residues long. The germline CDR1 and CDR2 sequences are WSHSY and SAAADI. The CDR3 is CASSFAKGDSYTDTQYF. CDR3 nucleotides: TGCGCCAGCAGTTTTGCGAAGGGGGACTCCTACACAGATACGCAGTATTTT.

Many counts were recorded for this clonotype. The rearrangement uses TRBV3-1 and TRBJ2-3, with D perhaps matching TRBD1 (6 bases). The V and J ends lost 4 bases and 0 bases respectively, with 11 bases between them. Germline values: CDR1 LGHDT, CDR2 YNNKEL (reference sequence). The CDR3 runs 15 residues. DNA of the CDR3: TGTGCCAGCAGCCTGACAGGCCTGAGCACAGATACGCAGTATTTT. Protein sequence: CASSLTGLSTDTQYF.

This clonotype was seen a few times. The V call is TRBV6-2 or TRBV6-3, the J call TRBJ2-7; 7 nucleotides line up with TRBD1. The germline V gene encodes CDR1 MNHEY and CDR2 SVGEGT. V shed 0 bases, J shed 5 bases, and the junction held 7 bases outside the gene matches. The CDR3 runs to 15 residues. The CDR3 sequence is CASSYSQGSWNEQYF. The CDR3, as DNA: TGTGCCAGCAGTTACTCACAGGGGTCATGGAACGAGCAGTACTTC.

This clonotype has a handful of counts. The gene calls are TRBV6-5 and TRBJ1-2; D not certain. This CDR3 has 14 amino acids. V was clipped by 4 bases and J by 8 bases, with 17 bases between them. Germline assignment: CDR1 MNHEY and CDR2 SVGAGI. As DNA, the CDR3 is TGTGCCAGCAGTTCCGGACTGGAACGTATGGGCTACACCTTC. As protein: CASSSGLERMGYTF.

This clonotype was detected many times. The J gene is TRBJ2-7, the V gene TRBV12-3 or TRBV12-4; D is uncertain. Trimming removed 3 bases at V and 4 bases at J, with 10 bases between. This CDR3 is 13 amino acids long. CDR3 DNA sequence: TGTGCCAGCAGTTTGCAGGAGTGGTACGAGCAGTACTTC. Protein sequence: CASSLQEWYEQYF.

The chain has TRBV5-4 and TRBJ2-3; TRBD2 matches 7 bases. The CDR3 is made up of 18 amino acids. Trimming at V came to 3 bases and at J to 0 bases, leaving 13 bases not matched to a gene. Germline lookup yields CDR1 SGHNT and CDR2 YYREEE (reference sequence). The CDR3 protein is CASSSPAGLAASTDTQYF. Here the CDR3 DNA reads TGTGCCAGCAGCTCCCCCGCCGGGCTAGCGGCTAGCACAGATACGCAGTATTTT.

Many counts were recorded for this clonotype. The CDR3 region is CASSPDLAEVYEQYF. Here the CDR3 DNA reads TGTGCCAGCAGTCCCGATTTGGCGGAAGTCTACGAGCAGTACTTC. The gene calls are TRBV27 and TRBJ2-7; D remains ambiguous. The CDR3 has 15 residues. V lost 5 bases, J lost 3 bases, and 17 bases lay in between. Germline V CDR1 and CDR2: MNHEY, SMNVEV (reference sequence).

A few counts support this clonotype. The J gene is TRBJ2-1, the V gene TRBV24-1, with 7 bases lining up with TRBD2. CDR3 length equals 16 residues. J was trimmed by 3 bases and V by 5 bases; bases with no gene match: 9. Germline V gives CDR1 KGHDR, CDR2 SFDVKD. This chain's CDR3 is CATSGRGGGFYNEQFF. The CDR3 region has the DNA TGTGCCACCAGTGGGCGTGGGGGGGGATTCTACAATGAGCAGTTCTTC.

The chain couples TRBV7-3 to TRBJ2-1; weak D call: TRBD2 (6 bases). The CDR3 runs to 13 residues. Germline V lookup: CDR1 SGHTA, CDR2 FQGTGA. Trimming took off 3 bases at V and 12 bases at J, with 15 bases between the two ends. The DNA for the CDR3 is TGTGCCAGCAGCTTGGGACTTGGCGGGTTGCAGTTCTTC. It yields the protein CASSLGLGGLQFF.

This clonotype was detected many times. The chain recombines TRBV12-3 or TRBV12-4 with TRBJ2-1, with D possibly matching TRBD1 (6 bases). The length of the CDR3 is 12 residues. The V gene lost 6 bases and the J gene lost 7 bases, with 10 bases spanning the gap. The CDR3 sequence is CASSRTVNEQFF. DNA of the CDR3: TGTGCCAGCAGCCGGACAGTGAATGAGCAGTTCTTC.

This sequence joins TRBV5-1 and TRBJ1-1; D remains unclear. CDR1 and CDR2 from the germline V gene are SGHRS and YFSETQ. V was trimmed by 0 bases and J by 0 bases, leaving 9 bases between them. This CDR3 contains 15 residues. CDR3 amino acids: CASSLGHRLNTEAFF. CDR3 nucleotide sequence: TGCGCCAGCAGCTTGGGTCACAGATTGAACACTGAAGCTTTCTTT.

This clonotype was detected ten times or more. Germline is not matched at one junction end, which may reflect a read error. V and J are TRBV29-1 and TRBJ1-1; a possible D gene is TRBD1 (6 bases). This CDR3 has 13 amino acids. The germline V gene encodes CDR1 SQVTM and CDR2 ANQGSEA. The chain's CDR3 is CSAEQGMNTEAFF. The CDR3 nucleotides read TGCAGCGCTGAACAGGGCATGAACACTGAAGCTTTCTTT.